These T cell receptor beta chains were read from a single sample in a study of CXCR3-negative and CXCR3-positive naive CD8 T cells. No DNA is given; TCRdb re-called the 5' RACE reads and lists each CDR3 protein once. The sample spans approximately 66,000 distinct CDR3 sequences; the ten largest clones claim over 1.3%. The sequenced sample consisted of naive CXCR3- CD8+ T cells from blood. The receptors shown here come from a human donor in good health. Some clones in this sample may be carry-over from other donors' samples. The CDR3 runs from the conserved cysteine through the conserved F or W. The order of the fields is V gene, J gene, CDR3 protein.

V gene: TRBV29-1; J gene: TRBJ2-7; CDR3 protein: CSVEDDGYEQYF
V gene: TRBV10-1; J gene: TRBJ1-1; CDR3 protein: CASSESTGIGTEAFF
V gene: TRBV4-1; J gene: TRBJ1-6; CDR3 protein: CASSQAGVGSPLHF
V gene: TRBV28; J gene: TRBJ2-5; CDR3 protein: CASSLFARGKTQYF
V gene: TRBV29-1; J gene: TRBJ2-5; CDR3 protein: CSVVGRDSQETQYF
V gene: TRBV6-2/TRBV6-3; J gene: TRBJ1-2; CDR3 protein: CASIGQAAPNYGYTF
V gene: TRBV29-1; J gene: TRBJ2-5; CDR3 protein: CSVEGQEETQYF
V gene: TRBV29-1; J gene: TRBJ2-2; CDR3 protein: CSVDIGVGELFF
V gene: TRBV7-9; J gene: TRBJ2-7; CDR3 protein: CASSLALKYEQYF
V gene: TRBV6-2/TRBV6-3; J gene: TRBJ2-7; CDR3 protein: CASTRGTGLILYEQYF
V gene: TRBV15; J gene: TRBJ1-1; CDR3 protein: CATSSDLDREYTEAFF
V gene: TRBV28; J gene: TRBJ2-1; CDR3 protein: CASVGNRGESSYNEQFF
V gene: TRBV6-1; J gene: TRBJ1-2; CDR3 protein: CASSGGNGYTF
V gene: TRBV28; J gene: TRBJ2-7; CDR3 protein: CASSTLPAGGSPYEQYF
V gene: TRBV29-1; J gene: TRBJ2-3; CDR3 protein: CSVELPFMGVGTDTQYF
V gene: TRBV7-8; J gene: TRBJ1-1; CDR3 protein: CASSHTGAVAEAFF
V gene: TRBV4-2; J gene: TRBJ2-5; CDR3 protein: CASSQPGQLQETQYF
V gene: TRBV9; J gene: TRBJ2-1; CDR3 protein: CASSVDTRRDEQFF
V gene: TRBV28; J gene: TRBJ2-1; CDR3 protein: CASSWAGPSYNEQFF
V gene: TRBV20-1; J gene: TRBJ1-2; CDR3 protein: CSARDLRLTNYGYTF
V gene: TRBV29-1; J gene: TRBJ2-3; CDR3 protein: CSVETLASTDTQYF
V gene: TRBV12-3/TRBV12-4; J gene: TRBJ2-7; CDR3 protein: CASMPGDKTYEQYF
V gene: TRBV7-9; J gene: TRBJ1-1; CDR3 protein: CASSPQGQGVKTEAFF
V gene: TRBV7-8; J gene: TRBJ2-7; CDR3 protein: CASSRWTAGEQYF
V gene: TRBV5-5; J gene: TRBJ2-3; CDR3 protein: CASSFLLPGTGKDTQYF
V gene: TRBV28; J gene: TRBJ2-7; CDR3 protein: CASRPLPDSYYEQYF
V gene: TRBV21-1; J gene: TRBJ2-1; CDR3 protein: CASSKAGQGANNEQFF
V gene: TRBV12-3/TRBV12-4; J gene: TRBJ2-2; CDR3 protein: CASSSRWGGTGELFF
V gene: TRBV29-1; J gene: TRBJ2-7; CDR3 protein: CSAISGPNYEQYF
V gene: TRBV7-2; J gene: TRBJ2-2; CDR3 protein: CASSLRRTTGNTGELFF
V gene: TRBV4-3; J gene: TRBJ1-2; CDR3 protein: CASSQDLQSGDGYTF
V gene: TRBV4-2; J gene: TRBJ1-1; CDR3 protein: CASSQELRLNTEAFF
V gene: TRBV25-1; J gene: TRBJ2-5; CDR3 protein: CASSPRQQQETQYF
V gene: TRBV11-3; J gene: TRBJ2-3; CDR3 protein: CASSLVEGTVGDTQYF
V gene: TRBV30; J gene: TRBJ1-1; CDR3 protein: CAWSPLMNTEAFF
V gene: TRBV29-1; J gene: TRBJ2-1; CDR3 protein: CSVEEKESASYNEQFF
V gene: TRBV7-6; J gene: TRBJ2-3; CDR3 protein: CASSPTSGGADTQYF
V gene: TRBV12-3/TRBV12-4; J gene: TRBJ2-3; CDR3 protein: CASREYSTDTQYF
V gene: TRBV5-1; J gene: TRBJ2-1; CDR3 protein: CASSLITSGGNEQFF
V gene: TRBV29-1; J gene: TRBJ1-1; CDR3 protein: CSVDDTEPNTEAFF
V gene: TRBV20-1; J gene: TRBJ2-5; CDR3 protein: CSARGGTVTETQYF
V gene: TRBV19; J gene: TRBJ2-7; CDR3 protein: CASSMGAGGTYEQYF
V gene: TRBV6-2/TRBV6-3; J gene: TRBJ2-1; CDR3 protein: CASRDGGGLSSYNEQFF
V gene: TRBV10-3; J gene: TRBJ2-1; CDR3 protein: CASLTDRSYNEQFF
V gene: TRBV7-9; J gene: TRBJ2-7; CDR3 protein: CASSFPGQGRLEQYF
V gene: TRBV29-1; J gene: TRBJ2-5; CDR3 protein: CSVDPTGDGETQYF
V gene: TRBV7-9; J gene: TRBJ1-5; CDR3 protein: CASSFGGVGQPQHF
V gene: TRBV20-1; J gene: TRBJ2-7; CDR3 protein: CSARGGLIYEQYF
V gene: TRBV3-1; J gene: TRBJ2-4; CDR3 protein: CASSQEGALAKNIQYF
V gene: TRBV29-1; J gene: TRBJ2-7; CDR3 protein: CSALTPSYEQYF
V gene: TRBV20-1; J gene: TRBJ2-7; CDR3 protein: CSARESLTGTSSSSYYEQYF